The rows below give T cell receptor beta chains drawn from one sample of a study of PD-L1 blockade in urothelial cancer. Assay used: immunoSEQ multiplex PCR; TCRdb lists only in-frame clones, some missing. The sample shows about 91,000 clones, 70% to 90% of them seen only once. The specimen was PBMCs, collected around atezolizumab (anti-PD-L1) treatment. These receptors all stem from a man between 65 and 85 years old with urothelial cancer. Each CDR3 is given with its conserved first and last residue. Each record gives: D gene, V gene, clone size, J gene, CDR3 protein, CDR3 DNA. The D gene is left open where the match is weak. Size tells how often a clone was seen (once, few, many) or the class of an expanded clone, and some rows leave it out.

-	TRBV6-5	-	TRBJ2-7	CASSRGLSSYEQYF	TGTGCCAGCAGCCGAGGACTTAGCTCCTACGAGCAGTACTTC
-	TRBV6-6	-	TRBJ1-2	CASSYDTALGGYTF	TGTGCCAGCAGTTACGATACAGCCCTTGGAGGCTACACCTTC
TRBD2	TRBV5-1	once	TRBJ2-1	CASSQGLAGLNEQFF	TGCGCCAGCAGCCAGGGACTAGCGGGGTTAAATGAGCAGTTCTTC
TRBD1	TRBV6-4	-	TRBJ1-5	CASSLVTGGPQHF	TGTGCCAGCAGCCTCGTGACAGGGGGGCCCCAGCATTTT
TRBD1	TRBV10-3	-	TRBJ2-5	CAIKPGTGGVETQYF	TGTGCCATCAAACCCGGGACAGGGGGCGTTGAGACCCAGTACTTC
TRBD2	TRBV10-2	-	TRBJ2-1	CASTPSRAASGRNEQFF	TGCGCCAGCACACCTTCTCGGGCGGCTAGCGGGAGGAATGAGCAGTTCTTC
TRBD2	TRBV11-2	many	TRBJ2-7	CASSSLTGGNEQYF	TGTGCCAGCAGCTCTCTGACGGGAGGAAACGAGCAGTACTTC
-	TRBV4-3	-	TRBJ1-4	CASSQGVSATNEKLFF	TGCGCCAGCAGCCAAGGAGTCTCTGCAACTAATGAAAAACTGTTTTTT
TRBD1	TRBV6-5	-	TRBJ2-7	CASSNRRTGSNEQYF	TGTGCCAGCAGTAACCGGCGGACAGGCAGTAACGAGCAGTACTTC
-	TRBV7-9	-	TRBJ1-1	CASSFINTEAFF	TGTGCCAGCAGCTTTATAAACACTGAAGCTTTCTTT
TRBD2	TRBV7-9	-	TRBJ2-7	CASSGASGAYEQYF	TGTGCCAGCAGCGGGGCTAGCGGGGCCTACGAGCAGTACTTC
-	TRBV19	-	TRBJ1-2	CASRRLGGEGYGYTF	TGTGCCAGTAGACGCCTGGGGGGTGAGGGCTATGGCTACACCTTC
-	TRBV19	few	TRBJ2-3	CASSTRGSTDTQYF	TGTGCCAGTAGTACCAGGGGTAGCACAGATACGCAGTATTTT
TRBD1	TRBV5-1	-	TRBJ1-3	CASSLTGQGISGNTIYF	TGCGCCAGCAGCTTGACCGGACAGGGAATCTCTGGAAACACCATATATTTT
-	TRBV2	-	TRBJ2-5	CASSVNREETQYF	TGTGCCAGCAGTGTAAACAGGGAAGAGACCCAGTACTTC
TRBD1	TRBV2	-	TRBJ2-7	CASSEARGPNEQYF	TGTGCCAGCAGTGAAGCTAGGGGGCCCAACGAGCAGTACTTC
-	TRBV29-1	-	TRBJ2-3	CSVKVGGGDTQYF	TGCAGCGTCAAAGTGGGGGGTGGAGATACGCAGTATTTT
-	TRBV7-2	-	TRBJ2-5	CASSSGSRETQYF	TGTGCCAGCAGCTCAGGGTCTCGGGAGACCCAGTACTTC
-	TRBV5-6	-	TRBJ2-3	CASSSRSSTDTQYF	TGTGCCAGCAGCTCCAGGTCTAGCACAGATACGCAGTATTTT
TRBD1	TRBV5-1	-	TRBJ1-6	CASSSRQGSSYNSPLHF	TGCGCCAGCAGCTCCCGACAGGGGAGCTCCTATAATTCACCCCTCCACTTT